This T cell receptor (beta chain) was retrieved from a study of blood T cells in healthy people across ages. A second PCR, run for roughly 7 to 12 cycles, used a sample-barcoded 5' primer plus a J-beta primer mix. TCRdb processed the 5' RACE reads anew with MiXCR; each CDR3 protein has one entry. The table lists some 900,000 distinct CDR3 sequences, roughly 52% of them singletons. The germline V gene has CDR1 PRHDT and CDR2 FYEKMQ (reference sequence). The CDR3 covers 15 residues. V lost 6 bases and J lost 2; bases outside the gene matches: 6. Sequenced material: blood. This rearrangement joins TRBV13 to TRBJ2-2; TRBD1 aligns across 7 bases. The receptor comes from a man aged 25-45 years in good health. CDR3 sequence: CASRPKGANTGELFF. CDR3 DNA: TGTGCCAGCAGGCCGAAGGGGGCCAACACCGGGGAGCTGTTTTTT. Combining the CDR3 with reference TRBV13 and TRBJ2-2 gives the whole variable domain AAGVIQSPRHLIKEKRETATLKCYPIPRHDTVYWYQQGPGQDPQFLISFYEKMQSDKGSIPDRFSAQQFSDYHSELNMSSLELGDSALYFCASRPKGANTGELFFGEGSRLTVL.